Each of the 20 T cell receptor beta chains below was sequenced from the same sample in a study of shared clonotypes between healthy human individuals. Sequencing used immunoSEQ multiplex PCR; TCRdb keeps in-frame clones, though not all of them. The repertoire has roughly 2.2 million clones, over 85% of them found once; the top ten carry 0.39%. Specimen: naive CD4+ T cells from PBMCs. As for subset: CD45RA+ positively selected. Every receptor here comes from a man younger than 30 in good health. Some clones in this sample may be carry-over from other donors' samples.

This clone was seen only once. The rearrangement links TRBV9 to TRBJ1-4, with a weak D call TRBD1 (6 bases). The germline V gene has CDR1 SGDLS and CDR2 YYNGEE. V lost 0 bases, J lost 8 bases, and 20 bases lay in between. The CDR3 has 17 residues. CDR3 nucleotides: TGTGCCAGCAGCGTAGTCCCGTCGACAGGCCTTAACGAAAAACTGTTTTTT. It specifies CASSVVPSTGLNEKLFF.

The table lists this clone with a count of one. V is TRBV6-5 and J is TRBJ1-4; 9 bases match TRBD1. The CDR3 contains 15 residues. J gave up 7 bases and V 2 bases, and 5 bases lay outside the gene matches. CDR1 and CDR2 from the germline V gene are MNHEY and SVGAGI. The DNA of the CDR3 is TGTGCCAGCAGTTACGGGGGACAGGGAACTGAAAAACTGTTTTTT. Translating it yields CASSYGGQGTEKLFF.

This clone was counted only a few times. Other DNA sequences of this sample code for an identical CDR3. The rearrangement uses TRBV5-1 and TRBJ1-1; D ambiguous. Trimming shortened V by 0 bases and J by 3 bases, and 3 bases separated the two germline ends. The CDR3 length is 12 residues. Germline V CDR1 and CDR2: SGHRS, YFSETQ. The CDR3 DNA is TGCGCCAGCAGCTTGGGTGACACTGAAGCTTTCTTT. It codes for CASSLGDTEAFF.

As regards this clone: Within the sample, other DNA sequences also encode this same CDR3. The J gene is TRBJ1-1, the V gene TRBV28, with D maybe TRBD1 (5 bases). This CDR3 comprises 14 residues. Per the germline V gene, CDR1 is MDHEN and CDR2 is SYDVKM. V lost 3 bases, J lost 0 bases, and 8 bases lay in between. CDR3 sequence reads: CASSFTGLNTEAFF. The CDR3 bases are TGTGCCAGCAGTTTTACAGGTTTGAACACTGAAGCTTTCTTT.

Note on this clone: This sample also contains other DNA sequences that code for the same CDR3. The chain joins TRBV5-1 to TRBJ2-5; D perhaps matches TRBD1 (6 bases). Trimming stripped 0 bases from V and 2 bases from J, with 8 bases between. Per the germline V gene, CDR1 is SGHRS and CDR2 is YFSETQ. This CDR3 spans 14 amino acids. CDR3 bases: TGCGCCAGCAGCTTGGGGGGGCTTCAAGAGACCCAGTACTTC. Translated: CASSLGGLQETQYF.

The genes are TRBV28 and TRBJ1-6, with D perhaps matching TRBD1 (5 bases). The germline V gene has CDR1 MDHEN and CDR2 SYDVKM. This CDR3 is built from 13 residues. V was cut by 7 bases and J by 13 bases, with 17 bases left in between. The CDR3 nucleotides are TGTGCCAGCATTGCTCAGAAGGGGACCCCCCTCCACTTT. As protein: CASIAQKGTPLHF.

The gene calls are TRBV28 and TRBJ1-2; D might be TRBD1 (5 bases). The CDR3 length is 16 residues. Per the germline V gene, CDR1 is MDHEN and CDR2 is SYDVKM. The V gene lost 2 bases and the J gene lost 1 base, with 14 bases spanning the gap. CDR3 nucleotide sequence: TGTGCCAGCAGTTTAACCACCAGGGCGATTAACTATGGCTACACCTTC. Encoded protein: CASSLTTRAINYGYTF.

V usage is TRBV2 and J usage is TRBJ2-1; 8 nucleotides match TRBD2. V was pared by 3 bases and J by 7 bases, with 17 bases of the junction left unmatched. Germline V gene data show CDR1 as SNHLY and CDR2 as FYNNEI. This CDR3 comprises 18 residues. The CDR3 coding sequence is TGTGCCAGCAGTGACAGGCTAGCGGGCCCCGGCTGGGTAAATGAGCAGTTCTTC. It is translated as CASSDRLAGPGWVNEQFF.

This clone has a single count. This sample also contains other DNA sequences that code for the same CDR3. The rearrangement links TRBV5-4 to TRBJ2-7, with 7 positions matching TRBD2. J lost 3 bases, V lost 4 bases, and 4 bases had no gene match. CDR3 length: 13 residues. Germline loops: CDR1 SGHNT, CDR2 YYREEE (reference sequence). CDR3 in amino acids: CASSLGTNYEQYF. The CDR3 DNA follows: TGTGCCAGCAGCCTCGGGACTAACTACGAGCAGTACTTC. The full variable domain, completed using reference TRBV5-4 and TRBJ2-7, is ETGVTQSPTHLIKTRGQQVTLRCSSQSGHNTVSWYQQALGQGPQFIFQYYREEENGRGNFPPRFSGLQFPNYSSELNVNALELDDSALYLCASSLGTNYEQYFGPGTRLTVT.

The chain carries TRBV2 and TRBJ1-1; no reliable D call. Germline V gene sequence: CDR1 SNHLY, CDR2 FYNNEI. The CDR3 has 13 residues. Trimming removed 2 bases from V and 4 bases from J, with 8 bases in between. The CDR3 spells CASSERRATEAFF. The CDR3 nucleotides read TGTGCCAGCAGTGAACGGCGGGCCACTGAAGCTTTCTTT.

This chain links TRBV28 with TRBJ2-4, with a tentative D call TRBD2 (5 bases). CDR1 and CDR2 from the germline V gene are MDHEN and SYDVKM. The V and J ends lost 5 bases and 1 base respectively, with 15 bases between them. The CDR3 runs 16 residues. CDR3 sequence reads: CASSPPGVSAKNIQYF. CDR3 in DNA: TGTGCCAGCAGTCCACCCGGGGTATCGGCCAAAAACATTCAGTACTTC.

The genes are TRBV6-6 and TRBJ1-1; perhaps TRBD1 as D (5 bases). Germline assignment: CDR1 MNHNY and CDR2 SVGAGI (reference sequence). The V gene lost 2 bases and the J gene lost 5 bases, with 15 bases spanning the gap. The CDR3 runs 15 residues. The CDR3 here is CASSYEAGGRTEAFF. CDR3 DNA: TGTGCCAGCAGTTACGAGGCGGGGGGGAGAACTGAAGCTTTCTTT.

The chain employs TRBV5-4 and TRBJ2-2, with 11 bases fitting TRBD1. Germline V gene sequence: CDR1 SGHNT, CDR2 YYREEE (reference sequence). Trimming took 4 bases from V and 7 from J; bases not matched to a gene: 6. The CDR3 has 15 residues. CDR3 amino acids: CASSRGQGVSGELFF. CDR3 in DNA: TGTGCCAGCAGCCGGGGACAGGGGGTTAGCGGGGAGCTGTTTTTT.

The chain carries TRBV5-4 and TRBJ2-2, with D perhaps TRBD1 or TRBD2 (5 bases each). Trimming removed 2 bases from V and 8 bases from J, with 13 bases in between. CDR3 length: 14 residues. Germline CDR1 is SGHNT and CDR2 is YYREEE (reference sequence). DNA for the CDR3: TGTGCCAGCAGCTTCGCGGGTGGGGCGGGGGAGCTGTTTTTT. Translation: CASSFAGGAGELFF.

The CDR3 protein is CSAGTPTDTQYF. The DNA for the CDR3 is TGCAGCGCCGGGACCCCGACAGATACGCAGTATTTT. The chain carries TRBV29-1 and TRBJ2-3; D tentatively reads TRBD1 or TRBD2 (5 bases each). CDR3 length: 12 amino acids. Germline-derived CDR1 and CDR2 are SQVTM and ANQGSEA. The germline V and J ends were trimmed by 7 bases and 3 bases, with 11 bases remaining between them.

This chain uses TRBV7-9 with TRBJ2-1; 11 bases match TRBD2. From germline, CDR1 is SEHNR and CDR2 FQNEAQ (reference sequence). With V trimmed by 3 bases and J by 6 bases, 7 bases remained unmatched. CDR3 length: 16 residues. Written as DNA, the CDR3 is TGTGCCAGCAGCTTGGTCCTAGCGGGGGGCCCCAATGAGCAGTTCTTC. This codes for CASSLVLAGGPNEQFF.

The chain is built from TRBV29-1 and TRBJ2-5; perhaps TRBD2 as D (7 bases). The V gene's germline CDR1 is SQVTM and CDR2 ANQGSEA. V lost 5 bases and J lost 1, with 8 bases in between. The CDR3 spans 12 residues. The CDR3 bases are TGCAGCGTTCGGGGGGCCCAAGAGACCCAGTACTTC. Translated: CSVRGAQETQYF.

This clone was recorded a few times. Different DNA sequences within this sample yield the same CDR3. V is TRBV11-2 and J is TRBJ1-2, with TRBD1 matching over 7 bases. This CDR3 spans 13 amino acids. Per the germline V gene, CDR1 is SGHAT and CDR2 is FQNNGV. With V trimmed by 2 bases and J by 3 bases, 0 bases remained unmatched. As DNA, the CDR3 is TGTGCCAGCAGCTTAACAGGGGACTATGGCTACACCTTC. This translates into CASSLTGDYGYTF.

The chain combines TRBV5-4 with TRBJ2-1; D may be TRBD1 (5 bases). V dropped 4 bases and J dropped 2 bases, with 16 bases sitting between them. In germline, CDR1 is SGHNT, CDR2 YYREEE (reference sequence). The CDR3 has 16 residues. CDR3 sequence reads: CASSRVKKGTYNEQFF. CDR3 DNA sequence: TGTGCCAGCAGCCGGGTTAAAAAGGGGACCTACAATGAGCAGTTCTTC.

The chain has TRBV25-1 and TRBJ2-3, with 7 bases that match TRBD2. The CDR3 runs 16 residues. V shed 0 bases, J shed 2 bases, and the junction held 5 bases outside the gene matches. Germline CDR1 is MGHDK and CDR2 is SYGVNS. CDR3 DNA: TGTGCCAGCAGTGAATATAGGACTAGAAACACAGATACGCAGTATTTT. Its translation is CASSEYRTRNTDTQYF.